A single T cell receptor beta chain is shown here with its context. Its antigen remains unidentified. The authors distributed each subset's genomic DNA evenly over several immunoSEQ plates. TCRdb's copy holds only in-frame clones and misses some; the assay was immunoSEQ multiplex PCR. This table holds around 2.1 million clones, 90% to 95% found once. The data are from a study of shared clonotypes between healthy human individuals. In the study overall: Per donor, CD8 memory used one plate, CD8 naive used two, CD4 memory used three and CD4 naive used three. Study-wide points: Generation probability values for non-shared clonotypes were lower than those for clonotypes shared by all four donors.

The CDR3 is made up of 19 amino acids. Germline V gene lookup returns CDR1 MNHNS and CDR2 SASEGT. V dropped 4 bases and J dropped 9; count of bases not matched to a gene: 21. Naive CD8 cells, CD45RO-negative and positively selected for CCR7, excluded terminally differentiated effector memory CD45RA+ cells. Donors, without exception, were Caucasian adults residing in Nashville, Tennessee. V usage is TRBV6-1 and J usage is TRBJ2-1, with TRBD2 matching 10 bases. The TCR originated in a man aged 18 to 29 in good health. Some clones in this sample may be carry-over from other donors' samples. The source material was naive CD8+ T cells from PBMCs. This CDR3 is CASSAWASGRVKGQGEQFF. The CDR3, as DNA: TGTGCCAGCAGTGCGTGGGCGAGCGGGAGGGTTAAGGGCCAGGGTGAGCAGTTCTTC.